These 29 T cell receptor beta chains share one sample of origin, sequenced in a study of blood T cell repertoires in COVID-19. Some clones are missing from TCRdb's copy, which holds only in-frame ones; the method was immunoSEQ multiplex PCR. The sample yields about 430,000 clones, 70% to 90% seen once. The sequenced material came from peripheral blood. The receptors shown here come from a man aged 18 to 30 with COVID-19, enrolled during active disease.

The V and J genes are TRBV9 and TRBJ1-5; possibly TRBD1 for D (6 bases). The CDR3 contains 15 residues. Looked up from germline, CDR1 is SGDLS and CDR2 is YYNGEE. Between the trimmed V and J ends, which lost 0 bases and 6 bases, there was a span of 13 bases. Here the CDR3 reads CASSVVPGDGQPQHF. Written as DNA, the CDR3 is TGTGCCAGCAGCGTAGTCCCAGGGGACGGTCAGCCCCAGCATTTT.

This chain joins TRBV28 and TRBJ1-5; D is possibly TRBD1 (6 bases). Trimming left V 4 bases short and J 3 bases short, with 10 bases between. Germline V gene data show CDR1 as MDHEN and CDR2 as SYDVKM. CDR3 size: 14 residues. The CDR3 nucleotides read TGTGCCAGCAGTTCAACAGGGTACAATCAGCCCCAGCATTTT. It is translated as CASSSTGYNQPQHF.

The rearrangement uses TRBV9 and TRBJ1-3; D perhaps matches TRBD1 (5 bases). The CDR3 has 13 residues. Germline values: CDR1 SGDLS, CDR2 YYNGEE. The ends were cut back, 3 bases at V and 9 bases at J, with 13 bases in the middle. In nucleotides, the CDR3 is TGTGCCAGCAGCGCCTTTCAGGGTCCCACCATATATTTT. Its protein product is CASSAFQGPTIYF.

This chain connects TRBV3-1 (or the pseudogene TRBV3-2) to TRBJ1-1; D perhaps matches TRBD1 (5 bases). This CDR3 spans 13 amino acids. CDR1 and CDR2 (germline): LGHDT, YNNKEL (reference sequence). V was pared by 4 bases and J by 1 base, with 7 bases between. CDR3 nucleotides: TGTGCCAGCAGCCTAAGGGGGAACACTGAAGCTTTCTTT. This gives the protein CASSLRGNTEAFF.

The chain links TRBV19 to TRBJ1-2; D is ambiguous. Trimming took 8 bases from V and 8 from J, leaving 9 bases between them. Germline V gene data show CDR1 as LNHDA and CDR2 as SQIVND (reference sequence). CDR3 length equals 10 residues. In DNA form, the CDR3 reads TGTGCCAGTGGAGCAGAGGGCTACACCTTC. Translating it yields CASGAEGYTF.

V gene TRBV2 combines with J gene TRBJ2-5; 10 bases agree with TRBD2. The CDR3 is 16 amino acids. The J segment lost 1 base and the V segment lost 7 bases, leaving 9 bases of the junction unmatched. Germline values: CDR1 SNHLY, CDR2 FYNNEI. The CDR3 spells CASKSRAGGAQETQYF. The CDR3, as DNA: TGTGCCAGCAAATCCAGAGCGGGAGGGGCCCAAGAGACCCAGTACTTC.

V and J are TRBV6-6 and TRBJ2-1; D may be TRBD2 (6 bases). The germline V gene encodes CDR1 MNHNY and CDR2 SVGAGI (reference sequence). CDR3 length: 15 residues. The V gene lost 8 bases and the J gene lost 1 base, with 15 bases spanning the gap. CDR3: CASRPHGTSYNEQFF. CDR3 DNA: TGTGCCAGCCGCCCTCACGGGACTTCCTACAATGAGCAGTTCTTC.

The V and J genes are TRBV27 and TRBJ2-7, with TRBD2 identical over 13 bases. The CDR3 is 16 amino acids. Germline CDR1 reads MNHEY; CDR2 reads SMNVEV (reference sequence). The junction had 8 bases not matched to a gene; V was cut back by 2 bases and J by 7 bases. The CDR3: CASSLVTSGGAGEQYF. DNA for the CDR3: TGTGCCAGCAGTTTAGTCACTAGCGGGGGGGCGGGGGAGCAGTACTTC.

The J gene is TRBJ2-2, the V gene TRBV18; D is undetermined. The germline V and J ends were trimmed by 3 bases and 5 bases, with 7 bases remaining between them. The CDR3 is made up of 13 amino acids. The germline V gene has CDR1 KGHSH and CDR2 LQKENI. As DNA, the CDR3 is TGTGCCAGCTCACCTGCACTAACCGGGGAGCTGTTTTTT. Translation: CASSPALTGELFF.

The V and J genes are TRBV27 and TRBJ2-2, with D possibly TRBD2 on 6 matching bases. The CDR3 loop spans 12 amino acids. V dropped 6 bases and J dropped 7 bases, with 9 bases sitting between them. The germline CDR1 and CDR2 sequences are MNHEY and SMNVEV (reference sequence). The CDR3 region is CASSRTIGELFF. DNA for the CDR3: TGTGCCAGCAGCCGGACTATCGGGGAGCTGTTTTTT.

The CDR3 sequence: CASSIRPQRGEKLFF. In DNA, the CDR3 is TGTGCCAGTAGTATAAGACCCCAACGGGGTGAAAAACTGTTTTTT. The chain combines TRBV19 with TRBJ1-4; no clear D gene. The germline CDR1 and CDR2 sequences are LNHDA and SQIVND (reference sequence). This CDR3 is 15 amino acids long. Trimming took 2 bases from V and 7 from J, leaving 14 bases between them.

The rearrangement joins TRBV3-1 (or the pseudogene TRBV3-2) to TRBJ2-1; 10 bases are a match to TRBD2. Per the germline V gene, CDR1 is LGHDT and CDR2 is YNNKEL (reference sequence). The ends lost 4 bases at V and 8 bases at J; junction bases unmatched: 5. This CDR3 has 14 amino acids. CDR3 amino acids: CASSLAGGIDEQFF. The CDR3 DNA is TGTGCCAGCAGCCTAGCGGGAGGAATAGATGAGCAGTTCTTC.

The chain uses TRBV12-3 or TRBV12-4 and TRBJ1-3, with D unclear. Trimming removed 4 bases from V and 0 bases from J, with 4 bases in between. This CDR3 has 13 residues. CDR3: CASSSGSGNTIYF. The CDR3, as DNA: TGTGCCAGCAGTTCCGGCTCTGGAAACACCATATATTTT.

The gene calls are TRBV5-6 and TRBJ2-7, with a possible D match to TRBD1 (6 bases). V dropped 4 bases and J dropped 1 base, with 18 bases sitting between them. Germline loops: CDR1 SGHDT, CDR2 YYEEEE. The CDR3 is made up of 16 amino acids. For the CDR3, the DNA is TGTGCCAGCAGCCAGGTGTCGGGACATCTTTCCTACGAGCAGTACTTC. Translated: CASSQVSGHLSYEQYF.

The CDR3 loop reads CASREGGNTGELFF. As DNA, the CDR3 is TGTGCCAGCAGGGAGGGAGGGAACACCGGGGAGCTGTTTTTT. The V call is TRBV7-3, the J call TRBJ2-2, with TRBD2 as a possible D gene (6 bases). Looked up from germline, CDR1 is SGHTA and CDR2 is FQGTGA. CDR3 length: 14 residues. The V end was cut by 6 bases, the J end by 1 base, with 9 bases between. The full variable domain, with the rest looked up from reference TRBV7-3 and TRBJ2-2, is GAGVSQTPSNKVTEKGKYVELRCDPISGHTALYWYRQSLGQGPEFLIYFQGTGAADDSGLPNDRFFAVRPEGSVSTLKIQRTERGDSAVYLCASREGGNTGELFFGEGSRLTVL.

This clone was seen once. The rearrangement joins TRBV27 to TRBJ2-3; TRBD2 might be the D (6 bases). The V end lost 6 bases, the J end lost 2 bases, and 21 bases lay between the germline ends. The CDR3 has 17 residues. Germline CDR1 MNHEY, CDR2 SMNVEV (reference sequence). DNA for the CDR3: TGTGCCAGCAGCCCTCCAAGGGCGGGACGTCCCACAGATACGCAGTATTTT. Its translation: CASSPPRAGRPTDTQYF.

The V call is TRBV5-1, the J call TRBJ2-5, with 10 bases identical to TRBD1. The CDR3 covers 15 residues. Per germline, CDR1 SGHRS and CDR2 YFSETQ. The V gene end was trimmed by 4 bases and the J gene end by 0 bases; junction bases not matched to a gene: 3. The CDR3 sequence: CASSRTGGHQETQYF. As DNA, the CDR3 is TGCGCCAGCAGCAGGACAGGGGGGCACCAAGAGACCCAGTACTTC.

The rearrangement uses TRBV7-9 and TRBJ2-7, with 8 nucleotides matching TRBD1. The junction had 2 bases not matched to a gene; V was cut back by 1 base and J by 3 bases. There are 14 residues in the CDR3. In germline, CDR1 is SEHNR, CDR2 FQNEAQ (reference sequence). Written as DNA, the CDR3 is TGTGCCAGCAGCTTAGGAGGGACAGGCTACGAGCAGTACTTC. Its protein is CASSLGGTGYEQYF.

The rearrangement links TRBV6-6 to TRBJ1-1; perhaps TRBD1 as D (6 bases). Trimming cost V 7 bases and J 1 base, with 13 bases left between them. The CDR3 spans 14 residues. Germline V gene lookup returns CDR1 MNHNY and CDR2 SVGAGI (reference sequence). The CDR3 region is CASNPAGQNTEAFF. CDR3 DNA sequence: TGTGCCAGCAACCCAGCGGGACAGAACACTGAAGCTTTCTTT.

The chain is built from TRBV7-3 and TRBJ2-1; D is perhaps TRBD1 (5 bases). Germline V gene lookup returns CDR1 SGHTA and CDR2 FQGTGA. V was shortened by 5 bases and J by 0 bases, with 14 bases between the two germline ends. The CDR3 length is 16 residues. The CDR3 loop reads CASSRRQRSSYNEQFF. CDR3 DNA: TGTGCCAGCAGCAGACGACAGAGAAGCTCCTACAATGAGCAGTTCTTC.

The chain uses TRBV5-4 and TRBJ2-7, with 9 nucleotides matching TRBD1. Unmatched junction bases numbered 11, after V lost 4 bases and J lost 9 bases. Germline lookup yields CDR1 SGHNT and CDR2 YYREEE (reference sequence). CDR3 length: 14 residues. DNA of the CDR3: TGTGCCAGCAGCGGGGACAGGGTACCTACGAGGCAGTACTTC. This gives the protein CASSGDRVPTRQYF.

Remarks on this clone: Different DNA sequences within this sample yield the same CDR3. The rearrangement joins TRBV12-3 or TRBV12-4 to TRBJ1-1, with D perhaps matching TRBD1 (6 bases). This CDR3 is 12 amino acids long. Trimming removed 8 bases at V and 0 bases at J, with 7 bases between. The CDR3 nucleotides are TGTGCCAGCCAGGGGCTGAACACTGAAGCTTTCTTT. Amino acid sequence: CASQGLNTEAFF.

The V and J genes are TRBV6-6 and TRBJ2-7, with D unclear. V lost 4 bases to trimming and J lost 3 bases, with 13 bases between them. This CDR3 contains 14 residues. Germline V CDR1 and CDR2: MNHNY, SVGAGI (reference sequence). CDR3 nucleotides: TGTGCCAGCAGTTCCCGAGTAAGCCACTACGAGCAGTACTTC. Its translation is CASSSRVSHYEQYF.

The rearrangement joins TRBV6-6 to TRBJ1-5; D unresolved. Trimming pared 6 bases from V and 11 bases from J, leaving 11 bases between. The CDR3 has 11 residues. Looked up from germline, CDR1 is MNHNY and CDR2 is SVGAGI (reference sequence). The CDR3 region has the DNA TGTGCCAGCAGCCAGGTGGGAGCCCAGCATTTT. Residues: CASSQVGAQHF.

The chain links TRBV7-9 to TRBJ2-3; 13 nucleotides align to TRBD2. The V and J ends lost 3 bases and 6 bases, in that order; junction bases with no gene match: 6. Germline V gene lookup returns CDR1 SEHNR and CDR2 FQNEAQ (reference sequence). The CDR3 is 16 amino acids. CDR3 loop: CASSFSTSGRGDTQYF. Written as DNA, the CDR3 is TGTGCCAGCAGCTTTTCTACTAGCGGGAGGGGTGATACGCAGTATTTT.

With regard to this clone: This sequence may be a read error, since a much larger clone differs from it by one base. This chain links TRBV3-1 (or the pseudogene TRBV3-2) with TRBJ1-6, with 7 bases fitting TRBD1. This CDR3 has 15 residues. Germline loops: CDR1 LGHDT, CDR2 YNNKEL (reference sequence). Here the CDR3 reads CASSQGQGDNSPPHF. CDR3 coding DNA: TGTGCCAGCAGCCAAGGACAGGGTGATAATTCACCCCCCCACTTT.

The rearrangement links TRBV24-1 to TRBJ2-3, with 9 bases aligning to TRBD2. Germline V gene sequence: CDR1 KGHDR, CDR2 SFDVKD. The CDR3 has 12 residues. V was pared by 3 bases and J by 14 bases, with 5 bases of the junction left unmatched. CDR3 loop: CATSDIAGARYF. The CDR3 coding sequence is TGTGCCACCAGTGATATAGCGGGAGCGAGGTATTTT.

In its sample, this clone was seen many times. The J gene is TRBJ2-1, the V gene TRBV2; TRBD2 matches 15 bases. J lost 7 bases, V lost 6 bases, and 4 bases had no gene match. The germline V gene has CDR1 SNHLY and CDR2 FYNNEI. The CDR3 loop spans 15 amino acids. The DNA of the CDR3 is TGTGCCAGCAGCGACGGGACTAGCGGGAGGAATGAGCAGTTCTTC. Encoded protein: CASSDGTSGRNEQFF.

The rearrangement joins TRBV2 to TRBJ2-3, with 8 positions matching TRBD1. This CDR3 contains 13 residues. Germline loops: CDR1 SNHLY, CDR2 FYNNEI. The J segment lost 4 bases and the V segment lost 6 bases, leaving 3 bases of the junction unmatched. The CDR3 loop is CASRDRGPDTQYF. The CDR3 region has the DNA TGTGCCAGCAGAGACAGGGGCCCAGATACGCAGTATTTT.